These T cell receptor beta chains were read from a single sample in a study of identical twins. TCRdb used MiXCR to reprocess the 5' RACE reads, holding one entry per CDR3 protein. The top ten clones hold around 7.1% of a sample with hundreds of thousands of distinct CDR3 sequences, 7.5% to 9.5% of them seen once. The same data also contributed to another study, on yellow fever vaccine responses in identical twins.

The sample was CD8+ T cells sorted from blood. The source is a woman younger than 30 in good health. Both conserved end residues are part of each CDR3. D genes are given only for firm matches. Some rows mark clone size as missing; the rest say once, few, many or name a class of expanded clone.

D	V	J	size	length	DNA	CDR3
NA	TRBV25-1	TRBJ2-3	NA	17	TGTGCCAGCGGAGGGGCCTTGGAGGGCCTGAGCACAGATACGCAGTATTTT	CASGGALEGLSTDTQYF
NA	TRBV20-1	TRBJ2-1	NA	14	TGCAGTGCCGGGGAAGGGGGGGACTACAATGAGCAGTTCTTC	CSAGEGGDYNEQFF
TRBD1	TRBV10-3	TRBJ2-2	NA	15	TGTGCCATCAGTGACGCGGGACAGGGGCCCGGGGAGCTGTTTTTT	CAISDAGQGPGELFF
TRBD1	TRBV4-3	TRBJ2-1	few	15	TGCGCCAGCAGCAGCCGGGACAGGGGGGACGATGAGCAGTTCTTC	CASSSRDRGDDEQFF
NA	TRBV7-9	TRBJ2-7	many	15	TGTGCCAGCAGCCAACTACCGACGGACCACTACGAGCAGTACTTC	CASSQLPTDHYEQYF
NA	TRBV7-9	TRBJ2-1	many	14	TGTGCCAGCAGCCTCGGACTTCCCTACAATGAGCAGTTCTTC	CASSLGLPYNEQFF
NA	TRBV2	TRBJ1-2	NA	15	TGTGCCAGCATCCACGGGGAGGGCGTAACCTATGGCTACACCTTC	CASIHGEGVTYGYTF
TRBD2	TRBV2	TRBJ2-1	NA	15	TGTGCCAGCAGATTGACTAGCCCCTCCTACAATGAGCAGTTCTTC	CASRLTSPSYNEQFF
TRBD2	TRBV7-8	TRBJ2-3	many	15	TGTGCCAGCAGCTTTTGGCTAGCGGGCACAGATACGCAGTATTTT	CASSFWLAGTDTQYF
TRBD2	TRBV20-1	TRBJ2-7	few	16	TGCAGTGCTAGTCTCCCCGGACTAGCGGGAGAGTACGAGCAGTACTTC	CSASLPGLAGEYEQYF
NA	TRBV6-2/TRBV6-3	TRBJ2-5	NA	15	TGTGCCAGCACGGGAGACTTGCCAGACAGAGAGACCCAGTACTTC	CASTGDLPDRETQYF
NA	TRBV29-1	TRBJ2-7	once	12	TGCAGCGTTCAGGCATCATCCTACGAGCAGTACTTC	CSVQASSYEQYF
NA	TRBV9	TRBJ2-2	few	17	TGTGCCAGCAGCGCCCCCAGGGAGGGGGGAAACACCGGGGAGCTGTTTTTT	CASSAPREGGNTGELFF
TRBD1	TRBV7-9	TRBJ1-2	few	14	TGTGCCAGCAGCTTACCCGGGACAGGGGGTGGCTACACCTTC	CASSLPGTGGGYTF
NA	TRBV27	TRBJ1-2	NA	15	TGTGCCAGCAGTTTACTGGCGGATGCATACCATGGCTACACCTTC	CASSLLADAYHGYTF
TRBD2	TRBV7-2	TRBJ2-7	few	16	TGTGCCAGCAGCTTACCCGATGGAGCGGGGGCCTACGAGCAGTACTTC	CASSLPDGAGAYEQYF
NA	TRBV5-1	TRBJ2-2	few	15	TGCGCCAGCAGCTTGCCGGAGGCGAACACCGGGGAGCTGTTTTTT	CASSLPEANTGELFF
NA	TRBV30	TRBJ2-1	many	13	TGTGCCTGGAGTGTACTTGGGGGAAATGAGCAGTTCTTC	CAWSVLGGNEQFF
TRBD2	TRBV29-1	TRBJ2-7	many	17	TGCAGCGTCACATTTTCACTAGCGGGGGCAAGCTCCTACGAGCAGTACTTC	CSVTFSLAGASSYEQYF
TRBD1	TRBV19	TRBJ1-1	few	15	TGTGCCAGTAGTATAATCCGACAGGGCGACACTGAAGCTTTCTTT	CASSIIRQGDTEAFF
TRBD2	TRBV20-1	TRBJ2-3	NA	15	TGCAGTGCTCCACCGGGGGGGGTAACGACAGATACGCAGTATTTT	CSAPPGGVTTDTQYF
NA	TRBV7-8	TRBJ2-2	many	16	TGTGCCAGCAGCTTAGTTAGGCCGGTTAACACCGGGGAGCTGTTTTTT	CASSLVRPVNTGELFF
TRBD2	TRBV27	TRBJ2-1	NA	15	TGTGCCAGCAGGTACGGGACTAGCACAGACAATGAGCAGTTCTTC	CASRYGTSTDNEQFF
TRBD2	TRBV9	TRBJ2-1	many	16	TGTGCCAGCAGCCCCCGACTAGCGGGATCAGACAATGAGCAGTTCTTC	CASSPRLAGSDNEQFF
TRBD1	TRBV28	TRBJ2-7	NA	15	TGTGCCAGCAGCACCGGGACAGGGGTTACCTACGAGCAGTACTTC	CASSTGTGVTYEQYF
NA	TRBV11-2	TRBJ1-6	many	15	TGTGCCAGCAGCTTACACCATGAAAACAGATCACCCCTCCACTTT	CASSLHHENRSPLHF
TRBD1	TRBV29-1	TRBJ1-3	NA	15	TGCAGCGTTTCCGGGACAGCGAGCTCTGGAAACACCATATATTTT	CSVSGTASSGNTIYF
NA	TRBV29-1	TRBJ2-2	many	12	TGCAGCGGAATAGCGTACACCGGGGAGCTGTTTTTT	CSGIAYTGELFF
TRBD2	TRBV5-1	TRBJ2-1	many	15	TGCGCCAGCAGTTCGGGGGGACTCAAGTCGGATGAGCAGTTCTTC	CASSSGGLKSDEQFF
TRBD2	TRBV9	TRBJ2-3	NA	15	TGTGCCAGCAGCCCAAGCGGGATGGGGTCGGATACGCAGTATTTT	CASSPSGMGSDTQYF
TRBD2	TRBV10-1	TRBJ2-1	NA	21	TGCCCCAGCAGTGACAAAGAGGGACTAGCGGATCCATGGCTCTCCTACAATGAGCAGTTCTTC	CPSSDKEGLADPWLSYNEQFF
NA	TRBV12-3/TRBV12-4	TRBJ1-1	many	13	TGTGCCAGCAGTTTATACCGGAACACTGAAGCTTTCTTT	CASSLYRNTEAFF
TRBD1	TRBV29-1	TRBJ2-7	few	14	TGCAGCGTTGAGGACAGGGAAGAGGGATACGAGCAGTACTTC	CSVEDREEGYEQYF
NA	TRBV28	TRBJ1-1	many	13	TGTGCCAGCAAAAATCCGGGTTACACTGAAGCTTTCTTT	CASKNPGYTEAFF
NA	TRBV7-2	TRBJ2-7	NA	15	TGTGCCAGCAGCTCCCCCACGGACAGAGCCTACGAGCAGTACTTC	CASSSPTDRAYEQYF
TRBD2	TRBV7-2	TRBJ2-1	few	16	TGTGCCAGCAGCTTTTGGTCGGGGGAGGGAGTTGGTGAGCAGTTCTTC	CASSFWSGEGVGEQFF
NA	TRBV28	TRBJ2-3	NA	17	TGTGCCAGCAGCCCCCTCCCTCGGGGACACCCCACAGATACGCAGTATTTT	CASSPLPRGHPTDTQYF